This T cell receptor beta chain was recovered during a study of T cells after yellow fever vaccination. The CDR3 consists of 13 residues. V was clipped by 5 bases and J by 5 bases, with 12 bases between them. Germline V gene sequence: CDR1 LGHNA, CDR2 YSLEER. Using its own MiXCR run on the 5' RACE reads, TCRdb lists one record per CDR3 protein. The top ten hold roughly a sixth of the sample, which has some 600,000 distinct CDR3 sequences, 17% seen once. The sequencing here drew on PBMCs, taken less than 6 days after the first yellow fever vaccination. The TCR sequence derives from a young man who received the YFV17D yellow fever vaccine. The V gene is TRBV4-3, the J gene TRBJ1-1, with a tentative D call TRBD1 (5 bases). This CDR3 is CASSMGGETEAFF. For the CDR3, the DNA is TGCGCCAGCAGCATGGGGGGAGAAACTGAAGCTTTCTTT.